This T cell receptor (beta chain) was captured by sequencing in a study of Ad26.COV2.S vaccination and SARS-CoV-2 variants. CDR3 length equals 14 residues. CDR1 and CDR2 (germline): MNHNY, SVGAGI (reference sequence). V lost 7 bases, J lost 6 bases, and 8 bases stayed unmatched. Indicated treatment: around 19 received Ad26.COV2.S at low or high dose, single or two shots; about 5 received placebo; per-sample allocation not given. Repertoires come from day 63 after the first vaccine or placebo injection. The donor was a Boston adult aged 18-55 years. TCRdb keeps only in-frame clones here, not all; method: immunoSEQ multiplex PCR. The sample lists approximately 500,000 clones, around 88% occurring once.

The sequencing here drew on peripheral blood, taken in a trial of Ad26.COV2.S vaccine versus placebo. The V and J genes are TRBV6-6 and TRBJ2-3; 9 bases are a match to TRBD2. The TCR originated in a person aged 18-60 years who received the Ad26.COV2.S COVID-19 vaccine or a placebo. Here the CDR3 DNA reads TGTGCCAGCATTCCAGCGGGAGGCATCGATACGCAGTATTTT. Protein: CASIPAGGIDTQYF.